This TCR beta chain was sequenced during a study of cytomegalovirus exposure and HLA in healthy donors. Germline V lookup: CDR1 KGHSH, CDR2 LQKENI. The CDR3 has 18 residues. V lost 1 base, J lost 9 bases, and 10 bases stayed unmatched. Of note for this clone: Its antigen is as yet unknown.

Both 60 Vbeta primers and 13 Jbeta primers went into the PCR. The table came from immunoSEQ multiplex PCR; TCRdb's copy has only in-frame clones and leaves some out. The listing contains roughly 120,000 clones. Study-wide findings and caveats: Earlier analysis yielded a pattern in which most TCR beta V segments were productive about 90% or about 30% of the time. It was reported that the classifier diagnosed cytomegalovirus status with high specificity and sensitivity in both the original and validation cohorts. In vitro work confirmed that three CMV-associated chains recognize CMV antigens. Some V segments (TRBV6-2 and TRBV6-3 among them) were excluded as indistinguishable.

This clonotype originated in a man between 18 and 29 years old in good health and CMV-seronegative. V gene TRBV18 combines with J gene TRBJ2-1, with 15 bases identical to TRBD2. What was sequenced was PBMCs. The CDR3 spells CASSPRGLAGGPYVEQFF. The DNA for the CDR3 is TGTGCCAGCTCACCACGAGGACTAGCGGGGGGGCCATATGTTGAGCAGTTCTTC.